Following are 2 T cell receptor beta chains from one sample sequenced in a study of technical replicates of blood from several donors. Assay used: immunoSEQ multiplex PCR; TCRdb lists only in-frame clones, some missing. The sample yields over 70,000 clones, 95% seen once. The sequenced sample was T cells isolated from PBMCs. The receptors were sampled from a human donor in good health.

The chain is built from TRBV5-1 and TRBJ2-1; TRBD2 matches 9 bases. This CDR3 is 16 amino acids long. Germline CDR1 and CDR2: SGHRS and YFSETQ. After removal of 4 bases from V and 6 bases from J, the junction contained 11 bases not matched to a gene. Written as DNA, the CDR3 is TGCGCCAGCAGCCTGGGGTCTAGCGGGATACCCAATGAGCAGTTCTTC. Protein: CASSLGSSGIPNEQFF.

This chain links TRBV7-2 with TRBJ1-5, with TRBD1 identical over 7 bases. The CDR3 is made up of 13 amino acids. The V segment lost 8 bases and the J segment 3 bases; nucleotides outside the gene matches: 4. The germline V gene encodes CDR1 SGHTA and CDR2 FQGNSA. Written as DNA, the CDR3 is TGTGCCAGCTCCACAGGGGCCAATCAGCCCCAGCATTTT. Protein product: CASSTGANQPQHF.